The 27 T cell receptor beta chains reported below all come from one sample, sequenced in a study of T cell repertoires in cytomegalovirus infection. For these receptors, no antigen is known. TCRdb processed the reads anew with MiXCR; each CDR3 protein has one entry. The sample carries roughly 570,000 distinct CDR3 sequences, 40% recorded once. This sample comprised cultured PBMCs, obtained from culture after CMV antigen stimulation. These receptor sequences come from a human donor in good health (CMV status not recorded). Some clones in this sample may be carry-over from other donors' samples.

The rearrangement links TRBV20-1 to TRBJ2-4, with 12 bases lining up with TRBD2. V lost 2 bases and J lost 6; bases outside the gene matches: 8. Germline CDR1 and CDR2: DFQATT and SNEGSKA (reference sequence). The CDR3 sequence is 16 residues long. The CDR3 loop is CSARPASGGAGNIQYF. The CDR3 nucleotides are TGCAGTGCTAGACCGGCTAGCGGGGGGGCCGGAAACATTCAGTACTTC.

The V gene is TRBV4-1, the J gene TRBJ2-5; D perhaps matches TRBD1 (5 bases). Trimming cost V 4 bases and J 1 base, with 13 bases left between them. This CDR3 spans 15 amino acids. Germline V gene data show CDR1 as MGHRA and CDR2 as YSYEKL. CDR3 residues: CASSRVGQPQETQYF. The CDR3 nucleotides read TGCGCCAGCAGCCGGGTCGGACAACCCCAAGAGACCCAGTACTTC.

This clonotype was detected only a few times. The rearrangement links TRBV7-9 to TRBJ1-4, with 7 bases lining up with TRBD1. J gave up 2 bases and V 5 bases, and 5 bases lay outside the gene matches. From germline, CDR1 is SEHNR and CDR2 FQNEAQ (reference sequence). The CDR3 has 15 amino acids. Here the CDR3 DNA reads TGTGCCAGCAGCAGGACGGGACAGACTAATGAAAAACTGTTTTTT. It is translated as CASSRTGQTNEKLFF. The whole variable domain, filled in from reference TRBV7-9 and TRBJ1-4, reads DTGVSQNPRHKITKRGQNVTFRCDPISEHNRLYWYRQTLGQGPEFLTYFQNEAQLEKSRLLSDRFSAERPKGSFSTLEIQRTEQGDSAMYLCASSRTGQTNEKLFFGSGTQLSVL.

DNA for the CDR3: TGTGCCAGCCTCGTAGCGGGGGACCAGAGGGAGACCCAGTACTTC. It codes for CASLVAGDQRETQYF. The chain couples TRBV28 to TRBJ2-5; 9 bases are shared with TRBD2. The V gene's germline CDR1 is MDHEN and CDR2 SYDVKM. This CDR3 region has 15 residues. Losses at the gene ends were 8 bases for V and 5 bases for J; bases not matched to a gene: 12.

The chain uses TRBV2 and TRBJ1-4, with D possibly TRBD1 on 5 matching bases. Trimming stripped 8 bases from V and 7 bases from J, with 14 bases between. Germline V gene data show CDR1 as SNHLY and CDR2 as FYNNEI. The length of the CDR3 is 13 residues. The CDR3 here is CASLGRGSEKLFF. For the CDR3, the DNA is TGTGCCAGCTTGGGGCGCGGGTCTGAAAAACTGTTTTTT.

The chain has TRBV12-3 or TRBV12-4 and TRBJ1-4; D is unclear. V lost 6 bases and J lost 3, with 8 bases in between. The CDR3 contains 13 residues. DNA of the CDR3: TGTGCCAGCAGCCCAACCCCTAATGAAAAACTGTTTTTT. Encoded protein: CASSPTPNEKLFF.

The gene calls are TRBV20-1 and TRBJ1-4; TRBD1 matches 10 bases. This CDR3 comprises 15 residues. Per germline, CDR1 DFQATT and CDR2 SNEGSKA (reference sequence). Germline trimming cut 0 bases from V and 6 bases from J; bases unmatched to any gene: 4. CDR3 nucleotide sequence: TGCAGTGCTAGAGATACCGGGACAGGGGATGAAAAACTGTTTTTT. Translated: CSARDTGTGDEKLFF.

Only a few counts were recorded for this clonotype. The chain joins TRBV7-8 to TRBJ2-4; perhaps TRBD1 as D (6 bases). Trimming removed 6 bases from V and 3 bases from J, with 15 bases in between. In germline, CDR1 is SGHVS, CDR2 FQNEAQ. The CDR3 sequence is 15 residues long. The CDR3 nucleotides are TGTGCCAGCAGGGGACATCCCCTTGGCAAAAACATTCAGTACTTC. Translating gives CASRGHPLGKNIQYF.

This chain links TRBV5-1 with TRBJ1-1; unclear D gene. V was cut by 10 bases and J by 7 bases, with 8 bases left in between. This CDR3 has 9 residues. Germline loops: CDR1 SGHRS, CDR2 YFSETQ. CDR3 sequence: CAGFVEAFF. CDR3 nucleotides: TGCGCCGGTTTTGTTGAAGCTTTCTTT.

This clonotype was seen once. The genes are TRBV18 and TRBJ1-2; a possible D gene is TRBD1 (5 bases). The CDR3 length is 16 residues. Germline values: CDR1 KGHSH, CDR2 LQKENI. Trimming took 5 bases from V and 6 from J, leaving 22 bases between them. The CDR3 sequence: CASSSSPDYRDDGYTF. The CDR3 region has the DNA TGTGCCAGCTCATCAAGCCCCGACTATAGGGACGATGGCTACACCTTC.

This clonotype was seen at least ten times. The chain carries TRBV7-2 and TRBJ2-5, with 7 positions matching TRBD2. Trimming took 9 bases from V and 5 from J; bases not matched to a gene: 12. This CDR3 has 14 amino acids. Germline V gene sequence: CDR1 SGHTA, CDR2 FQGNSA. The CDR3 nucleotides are TGTGCCAGTTCGCGAGGGGCTAGCGGCGAGACCCAGTACTTC. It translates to CASSRGASGETQYF.

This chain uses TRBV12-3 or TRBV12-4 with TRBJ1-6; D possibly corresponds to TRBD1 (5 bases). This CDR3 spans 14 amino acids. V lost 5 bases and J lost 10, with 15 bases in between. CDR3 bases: TGTGCCAGCAGTCCGGGGCGCCGCGGGTCACCCCTCCACTTT. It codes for CASSPGRRGSPLHF.

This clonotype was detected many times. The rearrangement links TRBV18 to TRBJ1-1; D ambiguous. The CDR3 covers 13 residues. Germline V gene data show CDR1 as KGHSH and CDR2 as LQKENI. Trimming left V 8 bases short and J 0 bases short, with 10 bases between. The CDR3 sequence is CASSPEMNTEAFF. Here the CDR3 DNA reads TGTGCCAGCAGCCCCGAAATGAACACTGAAGCTTTCTTT. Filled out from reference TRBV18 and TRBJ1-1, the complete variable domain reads NAGVMQNPRHLVRRRGQEARLRCSPMKGHSHVYWYRQLPEEGLKFMVYLQKENIIDESGMPKERFSAEFPKEGPSILRIQQVVRGDSAAYFCASSPEMNTEAFFGQGTRLTVV.

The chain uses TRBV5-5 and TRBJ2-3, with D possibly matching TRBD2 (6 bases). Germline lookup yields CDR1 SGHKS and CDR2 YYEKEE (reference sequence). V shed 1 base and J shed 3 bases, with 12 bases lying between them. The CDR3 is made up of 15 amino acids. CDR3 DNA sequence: TGTGCCAGCAGCTTGAGGAGGGATGCAACAGATACGCAGTATTTT. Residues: CASSLRRDATDTQYF. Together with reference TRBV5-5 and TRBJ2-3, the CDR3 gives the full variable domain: DAGVTQSPTHLIKTRGQQVTLRCSPISGHKSVSWYQQVLGQGPQFIFQYYEKEERGRGNFPDRFSARQFPNYSSELNVNALLLGDSALYLCASSLRRDATDTQYFGPGTRLTVL.

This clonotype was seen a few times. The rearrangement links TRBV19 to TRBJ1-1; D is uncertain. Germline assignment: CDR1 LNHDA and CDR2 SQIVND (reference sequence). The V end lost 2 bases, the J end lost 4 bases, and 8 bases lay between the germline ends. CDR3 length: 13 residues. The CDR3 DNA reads TGTGCCAGTAGTATAACAAAAGGCACTGAAGCTTTCTTT. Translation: CASSITKGTEAFF. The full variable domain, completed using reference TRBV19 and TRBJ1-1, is DGGITQSPKYLFRKEGQNVTLSCEQNLNHDAMYWYRQDPGQGLRLIYYSQIVNDFQKGDIAEGYSVSREKKESFPLTVTSAQKNPTAFYLCASSITKGTEAFFGQGTRLTVV.

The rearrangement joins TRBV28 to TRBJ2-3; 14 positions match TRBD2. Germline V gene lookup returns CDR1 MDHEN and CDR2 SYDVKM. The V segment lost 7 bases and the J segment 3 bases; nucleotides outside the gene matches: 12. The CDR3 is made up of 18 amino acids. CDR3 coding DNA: TGTGCCAGCAACCAAACTCCGGGACTAGCGGGAGCGACAGATACGCAGTATTTT. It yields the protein CASNQTPGLAGATDTQYF.

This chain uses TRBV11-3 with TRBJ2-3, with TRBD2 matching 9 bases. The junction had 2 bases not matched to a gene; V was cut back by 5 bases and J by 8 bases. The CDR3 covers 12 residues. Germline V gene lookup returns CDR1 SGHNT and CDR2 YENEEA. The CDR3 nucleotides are TGTGCCAGCAGCCGCGGGGGGGCTACGCAGTATTTT. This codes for CASSRGGATQYF.

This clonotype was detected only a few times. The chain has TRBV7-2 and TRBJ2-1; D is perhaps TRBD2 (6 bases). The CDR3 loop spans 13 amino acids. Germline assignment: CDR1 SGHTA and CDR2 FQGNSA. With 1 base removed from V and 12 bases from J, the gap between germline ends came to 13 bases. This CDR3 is CASSLEKGLGQFF. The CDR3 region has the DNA TGTGCCAGCAGCTTAGAGAAGGGACTCGGGCAGTTCTTC.

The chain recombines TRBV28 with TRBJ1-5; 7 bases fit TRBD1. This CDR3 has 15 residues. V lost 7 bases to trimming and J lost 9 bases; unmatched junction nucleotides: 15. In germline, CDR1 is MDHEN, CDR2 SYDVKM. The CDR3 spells CASIRTGTVVRPQHF. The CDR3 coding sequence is TGTGCCAGCATCCGAACCGGGACAGTGGTGCGGCCCCAGCATTTT. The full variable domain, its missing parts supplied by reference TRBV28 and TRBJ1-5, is DVKVTQSSRYLVKRTGEKVFLECVQDMDHENMFWYRQDPGLGLRLIYFSYDVKMKEKGDIPEGYSVSREKKERFSLILESASTNQTSMYLCASIRTGTVVRPQHFGDGTRLSIL.

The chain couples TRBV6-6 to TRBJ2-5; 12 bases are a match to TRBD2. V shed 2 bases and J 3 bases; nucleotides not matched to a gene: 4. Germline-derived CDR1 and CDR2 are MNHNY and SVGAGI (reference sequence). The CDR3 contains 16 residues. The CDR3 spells CASSYTASGGEETQYF. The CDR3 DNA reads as TGTGCCAGCAGTTACACGGCTAGCGGGGGGGAAGAGACCCAGTACTTC.

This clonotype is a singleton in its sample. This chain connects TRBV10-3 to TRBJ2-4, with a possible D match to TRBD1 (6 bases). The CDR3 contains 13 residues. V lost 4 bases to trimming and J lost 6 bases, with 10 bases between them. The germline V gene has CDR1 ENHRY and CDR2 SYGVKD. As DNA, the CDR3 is TGTGCCATCAGTGGTGGACAGAGAAACATTCAGTACTTC. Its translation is CAISGGQRNIQYF.

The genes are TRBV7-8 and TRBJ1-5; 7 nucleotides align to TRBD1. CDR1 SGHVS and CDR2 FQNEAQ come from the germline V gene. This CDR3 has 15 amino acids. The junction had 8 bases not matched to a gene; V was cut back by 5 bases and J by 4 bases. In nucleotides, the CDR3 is TGTGCCAGCAGCCCCCGGGTGGGACAGAATCAGCCCCAGCATTTT. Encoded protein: CASSPRVGQNQPQHF.

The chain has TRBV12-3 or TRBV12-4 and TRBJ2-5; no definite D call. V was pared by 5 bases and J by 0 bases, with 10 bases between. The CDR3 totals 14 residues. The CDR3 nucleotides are TGTGCCAGCAGTCAGACCTCGTACCAAGAGACCCAGTACTTC. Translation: CASSQTSYQETQYF.

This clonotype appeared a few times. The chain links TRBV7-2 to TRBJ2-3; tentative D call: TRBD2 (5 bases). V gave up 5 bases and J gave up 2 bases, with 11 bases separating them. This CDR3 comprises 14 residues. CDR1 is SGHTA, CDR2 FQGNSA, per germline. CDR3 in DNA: TGTGCCAGCAGCCGGACTGGCCCCACAGATACGCAGTATTTT. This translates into CASSRTGPTDTQYF.

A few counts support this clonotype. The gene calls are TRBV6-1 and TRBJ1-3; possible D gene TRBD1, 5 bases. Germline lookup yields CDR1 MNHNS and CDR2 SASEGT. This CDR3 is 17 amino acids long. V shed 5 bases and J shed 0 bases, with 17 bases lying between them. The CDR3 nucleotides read TGTGCCAGCAGTTCCCGGGGCCGGGCATTCTCTGGAAACACCATATATTTT. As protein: CASSSRGRAFSGNTIYF.

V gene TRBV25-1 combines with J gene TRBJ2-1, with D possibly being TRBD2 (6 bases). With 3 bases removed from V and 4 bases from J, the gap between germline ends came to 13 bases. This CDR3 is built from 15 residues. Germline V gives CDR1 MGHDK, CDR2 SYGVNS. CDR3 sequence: CASSDRSGGYNEQFF. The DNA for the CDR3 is TGTGCCAGCAGTGACCGTAGTGGGGGGTACAATGAGCAGTTCTTC.

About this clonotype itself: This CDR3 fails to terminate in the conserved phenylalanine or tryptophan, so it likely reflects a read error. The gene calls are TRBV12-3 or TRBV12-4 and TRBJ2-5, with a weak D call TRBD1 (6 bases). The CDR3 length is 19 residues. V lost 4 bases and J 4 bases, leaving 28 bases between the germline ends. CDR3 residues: CASSSDMWYLGTKRETQYI. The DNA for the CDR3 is TGTGCCAGCAGTTCCGACATGTGGTACTTGGGGACAAAGAGAGAGACCCAGTACATC.